A selection of T cell receptor beta chains follows, all from one sample in a study of CD8 T cells in ankylosing spondylitis. TCRdb fed the 5' RACE reads into MiXCR, producing one record per CDR3 protein. The sample holds about 220,000 distinct CDR3 sequences, more than 5.5% seen once. The sequencing input was blood, either unsorted or a sorted T cell fraction (not recorded which). The receptors originated from a male donor with ankylosing spondylitis. Each CDR3 is given without its conserved first and last residue. Fields, in order: clone size, V gene, CDR3 protein. Some rows mark clone size as missing; the rest say once, few, many or name a class of expanded clone.

>many|TRBV11-2
ASSLVRGETQY
>many|TRBV9
ASSEGGQGGRETQY
>many|TRBV15
ATSPSRVLYGELF
>many|TRBV10-3
AISESTPDSYEQY
>few|TRBV7-9
ASSLEADTQY
>many|TRBV4-2
ASSQLGHGFDGNTIY
>many|TRBV7-2
ASSLVGVSTDTQY
>many|TRBV20-1
SAGTVGGHSNQPQH
>few|TRBV28
ASSLNLEKTGDSYEQY
>many|TRBV4-2
ASSQDRGASEKLF
>many|TRBV4-1
ASSQGPATGELF
>many|TRBV29-1
SVEDLSYNEQF
>few|TRBV10-3
AIDWGGEQY
>.|TRBV20-1
SARDRGMSYEQY
>few|TRBV6-2/TRBV6-3
ANPPGPSYEQY
>.|TRBV10-2
ASSLGSTRILDEQY
>many|TRBV7-6
ASSSVIRDTEAF
>many|TRBV5-1
ASSPRGRGNYGYT
>.|TRBV4-2
ASSQRLTGGMETQY
>many|TRBV5-5
ASSPIQGGYEQY
>.|TRBV20-1
SARDLKARADTQY
>many|TRBV29-1
SVDLAGAGHEQF
>many|TRBV11-2
ASSPYRGSYEQY
>many|TRBV19
ASSIPPTLSSYNEQF
>many|TRBV7-9
ASSLVIGTEAF
>many|TRBV29-1
SVVTLNTGELF
>.|TRBV20-1
SASYRAPSGANVLT
>.|TRBV15
ATSEPGQLTNYGYT
>many|TRBV7-8
ASSLSKMKPQH
>.|TRBV28
ASSPPTEPHEQY